One T cell receptor beta chain is described in this entry. This record comes from a study of cytomegalovirus exposure and HLA in healthy donors. As for the study in general: Researchers found that approximately 80% of some 400 genotyped donors fell within the Caucasian-associated ancestry cluster.

Germline trimming cut 3 bases from V and 7 bases from J; bases unmatched to any gene: 3. CDR3 size: 13 residues. The germline V gene has CDR1 SGHNT and CDR2 YYREEE (reference sequence). PCR primers comprised 60 Vbeta and 13 Jbeta primers. The data were produced by immunoSEQ multiplex PCR, yet TCRdb's version contains in-frame clones alone and is incomplete. This table holds 110,000 to 150,000 clones, approximately 80% found once. This TCR was recovered from a man aged 35 to 55 in good health and CMV-seropositive. The sample consisted of PBMCs. V usage is TRBV5-4 and J usage is TRBJ1-1, with TRBD1 matching 10 bases. The CDR3 protein is CASSSTGGIEAFF. CDR3 bases: TGTGCCAGCAGCTCGACAGGGGGCATTGAAGCTTTCTTT.